The rows below give T cell receptor beta chains drawn from one sample of a study of cytomegalovirus exposure and HLA in healthy donors. Some clones are missing from TCRdb's copy, which holds only in-frame ones; the method was immunoSEQ multiplex PCR. The sample has around 240,000 clones; roughly 87% are singletons. Specimen: PBMCs. The receptors come from a woman aged 40 to 50 in good health and CMV-seropositive. The CDR3 runs from the conserved cysteine through the conserved F or W. The D gene is left open where the match is weak. Rows may omit the clone size; those that give it use once, few, many or a size class.

V,D,size,J,DNA,CDR3
TRBV28,-,-,TRBJ1-1,TGTGCCAGCAGTTTGCCAACTGGAACAGGGAGGGCTGAAGCTTTCTTT,CASSLPTGTGRAEAFF
TRBV11-2,TRBD2,few,TRBJ2-1,TGTGCCAGCAGACGGACTAGCGGGAGGGCCAACCCATACAATGAGCAGTTCTTC,CASRRTSGRANPYNEQFF
TRBV25-1,-,-,TRBJ1-1,TGTGCCAGCAGTGAAGCCGGAGCCCTGCTAAAGGGGACTGAAGCTTTCTTT,CASSEAGALLKGTEAFF
TRBV15,-,-,TRBJ1-1,TGTGCCACCAGCAAGAGGACACCGTTT,CATSKRTPF
TRBV6-6,-,few,TRBJ1-1,TGTGCCTCTACCTCAGGGTTGAACACTGAAGCTTTCTTT,CASTSGLNTEAFF
TRBV9,-,-,TRBJ2-2,TGTGCCAGCAGCGTTCCCACAATGAGGAGGGTGAGGACCGGGGAGCTGTTTTTT,CASSVPTMRRVRTGELFF
TRBV19,-,-,TRBJ1-1,TGTGCCAGTAATACCCAGGGGAACCATGAAGCTTTCTTT,CASNTQGNHEAFF
TRBV14,-,-,TRBJ2-1,TGTGCCAGCAGCCAAGGGGTGGTAATAGCAAATGAGCAGTTCTTC,CASSQGVVIANEQFF
TRBV2,-,-,TRBJ2-7,TGTGCCAGCAGTGAAGGGGGCTTCGAGCAGTACTTC,CASSEGGFEQYF
TRBV19,-,few,TRBJ1-5,TGTGCCAGTAGTATCAGACAGGGCAATCAGCCCCAGCATTTT,CASSIRQGNQPQHF
TRBV5-1,TRBD2,-,TRBJ2-7,TGCGCCAGCAGAAGGACTAGCGAGAGCTACGAGCAGTACTTC,CASRRTSESYEQYF
TRBV5-8,-,-,TRBJ1-1,TGTGCCAGCAGCTCGGCCGCAGGGGATCCGAACACTGAAGCTTTCTTT,CASSSAAGDPNTEAFF
TRBV25-1,TRBD1,-,TRBJ1-4,TGTGCCAGCAGTGAAGGGACAGCTAATGAAAAACTGTTTTTT,CASSEGTANEKLFF
TRBV7-2,-,-,TRBJ2-7,TGTGCCAGCAGCTTAGACTGGCGGGCGGGAAACTACGAGCAGTACTTC,CASSLDWRAGNYEQYF
TRBV4-3,TRBD1,-,TRBJ1-4,TGCGCCAGCAGCCAAGATCTCGGGACAGGGTTTGAAAAACTGTTTTTT,CASSQDLGTGFEKLFF
TRBV30,-,-,TRBJ2-1,TGTGCCTGGTCTAGCGCGTCATACAATGAGCAGTTCTTC,CAWSSASYNEQFF
TRBV27,-,-,TRBJ2-7,TGTGCCAGCAGTTCAGGGGTCTCCTACGAGCAGTACTTC,CASSSGVSYEQYF
TRBV7-8,-,-,TRBJ2-3,TGTGCCAGCAGCCCACCCCCCGGACAGACTTTTAGCACAGATACGCAGTATTTT,CASSPPPGQTFSTDTQYF
TRBV6-5,-,-,TRBJ1-2,TGTGCCAGCAGTGCTCAGGGGAACTATGGCTACACCTTC,CASSAQGNYGYTF
TRBV5-6,-,-,TRBJ2-7,TGTGCCAGCAGCTACGGGGGGCCCTACGAGCAGTACTTC,CASSYGGPYEQYF
TRBV19,TRBD2,few,TRBJ2-1,TGTGCCAGTAGTATAGGGGGGAGCGGGAGGGCCTGGAATGAGCAGTTCTTC,CASSIGGSGRAWNEQFF
TRBV7-2,TRBD1,-,TRBJ2-7,TGTGCCAGCAGCTTAGGGACAGGGGAATACGAGCAGTACTTC,CASSLGTGEYEQYF
TRBV19,-,-,TRBJ1-2,TGTGCCAGTAGTATGGTATGGGTTTCGACAAATTTCTACACCTTC,CASSMVWVSTNFYTF
TRBV11-2,-,-,TRBJ1-4,TGTGCCAGCAGCCCCGCCGGTGGAAAACTGTTTTTT,CASSPAGGKLFF
TRBV5-1,-,-,TRBJ1-2,TGCGCCAGCAGCTCTACCTTAGGGGGATCATATGGCTACACCTTC,CASSSTLGGSYGYTF
TRBV19,TRBD2,-,TRBJ2-2,TGTGCCAGTAGACCTGAGGGACTACTTAACACCGGGGAGCTGTTTTTT,CASRPEGLLNTGELFF
TRBV11-2,-,-,TRBJ2-1,TGTGCCAGCAGCCTTAGCGGAGACTCCTACAATGAGCAGTTCTTC,CASSLSGDSYNEQFF
TRBV18,TRBD1,-,TRBJ2-7,TGTGCCAGCTCACAAGGGACAGGGCACTCCTACGAGCAGTACTTC,CASSQGTGHSYEQYF
TRBV13,-,once,TRBJ1-4,TGTGCCAGCAGCGAAACAGTAAATGAAAAACTGTTTTTT,CASSETVNEKLFF
TRBV7-9,TRBD2,-,TRBJ2-1,TGTGCCAGCAGCTTGGGGGAGGGTAGCGGGAGTTATAATGAGCAGTTCTTC,CASSLGEGSGSYNEQFF
TRBV5-4,-,-,TRBJ2-2,TGTGCCAGCAGTCCACGAGGGAGCAGTAAACCCGGGGAGCTGTTTTTT,CASSPRGSSKPGELFF
TRBV7-2,TRBD2,-,TRBJ2-1,TGTGCCAGCACCTTAAAACTAGCGGGGAATGAGCAGTTCTTC,CASTLKLAGNEQFF
TRBV5-1,-,-,TRBJ1-4,TGCGCCAGCAGCTTCCTCCGGGAGGGCGAAAAACTGTTTTTT,CASSFLREGEKLFF
TRBV7-2,-,once,TRBJ1-2,TGTGCCAGCAGCCCTCAAGGTGAGGGCCTCTATGGCTACACCTTC,CASSPQGEGLYGYTF
TRBV7-9,-,-,TRBJ1-2,TGTGCCAGCAGCTTTACAGGGTCCTATGGCTACACCTTC,CASSFTGSYGYTF
TRBV7-9,TRBD1,-,TRBJ1-5,TGTGCCAGCAGCTTAGAGGGGGCGGGCTACCAGCATTTT,CASSLEGAGYQHF
TRBV10-3,-,-,TRBJ2-6,TGTGCCATCAGTGCAAGGGGGGGGGCCTCTGGGGCCAACGTCCTGACTTTC,CAISARGGASGANVLTF
TRBV30,-,-,TRBJ1-2,TGTGCTCTCACCAGGGGCGTTTATGGCTACACCTTC,CALTRGVYGYTF
TRBV30,-,once,TRBJ1-2,TGTGCCTGGAGTGTAATCAGCTATGGCTACACCTTC,CAWSVISYGYTF
TRBV7-9,TRBD2,-,TRBJ2-1,TGTGCCAGCAGCTTAGCGTGGCTAGCGGGAGGGAATGAGCAGTTCTTC,CASSLAWLAGGNEQFF
TRBV6-6,TRBD1,few,TRBJ1-6,TGTGCCAGCAGTTGGGACAGGGGTTCACCCCTCCACTTT,CASSWDRGSPLHF
TRBV19,-,-,TRBJ1-5,TGTGCCAGTAGTATCCTAAGACAGGTGGATAGCAATCAGCCCCAGCATTTT,CASSILRQVDSNQPQHF